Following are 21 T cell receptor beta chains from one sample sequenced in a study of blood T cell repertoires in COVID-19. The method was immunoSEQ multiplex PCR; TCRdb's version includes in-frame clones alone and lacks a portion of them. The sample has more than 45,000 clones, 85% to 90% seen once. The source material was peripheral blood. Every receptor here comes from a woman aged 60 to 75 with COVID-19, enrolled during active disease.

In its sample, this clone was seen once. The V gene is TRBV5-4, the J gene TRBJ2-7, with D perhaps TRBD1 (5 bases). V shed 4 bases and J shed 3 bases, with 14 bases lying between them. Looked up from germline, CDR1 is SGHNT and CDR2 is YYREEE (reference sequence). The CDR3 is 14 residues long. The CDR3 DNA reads TGTGCCAGCAGCCCGGCCCAGGGTAACTACGAGCAGTACTTC. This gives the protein CASSPAQGNYEQYF.

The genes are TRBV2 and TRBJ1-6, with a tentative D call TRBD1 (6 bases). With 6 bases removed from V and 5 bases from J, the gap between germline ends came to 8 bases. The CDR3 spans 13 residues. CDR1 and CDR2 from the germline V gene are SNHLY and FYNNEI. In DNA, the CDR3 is TGTGCCAGCAGCCGGGACAATAATTCACCCCTCCACTTT. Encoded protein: CASSRDNNSPLHF.

The CDR3 loop reads CSVLLDTDTQYF. The CDR3 DNA is TGCAGCGTCTTGTTAGACACAGATACGCAGTATTTT. The chain employs TRBV29-1 and TRBJ2-3; no clear D gene. The germline V and J ends were trimmed by 6 bases and 2 bases, with 9 bases remaining between them. The germline V gene encodes CDR1 SQVTM and CDR2 ANQGSEA. The CDR3 extends over 12 amino acids.

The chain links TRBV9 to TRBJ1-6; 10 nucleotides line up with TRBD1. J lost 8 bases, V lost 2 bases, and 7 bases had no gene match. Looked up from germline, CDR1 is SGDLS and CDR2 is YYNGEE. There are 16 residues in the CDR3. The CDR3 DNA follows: TGTGCCAGCAGCGTCCGGGACAGGGGAAAGGATTCACCCCTCCACTTT. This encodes CASSVRDRGKDSPLHF.

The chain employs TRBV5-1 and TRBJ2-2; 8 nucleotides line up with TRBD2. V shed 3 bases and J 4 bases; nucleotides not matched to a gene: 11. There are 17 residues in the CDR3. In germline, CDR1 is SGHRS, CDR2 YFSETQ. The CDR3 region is CASSSEAGAVGTGELFF. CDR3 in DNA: TGCGCCAGCAGCTCCGAAGCGGGAGCGGTCGGCACCGGGGAGCTGTTTTTT.

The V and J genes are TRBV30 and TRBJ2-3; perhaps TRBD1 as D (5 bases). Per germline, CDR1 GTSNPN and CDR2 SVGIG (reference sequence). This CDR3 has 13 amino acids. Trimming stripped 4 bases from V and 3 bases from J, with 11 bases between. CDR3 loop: CAWTWGTTDTQYF. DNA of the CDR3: TGTGCCTGGACCTGGGGCACAACAGATACGCAGTATTTT.

DNA of the CDR3: TGTGCCAGCAGCCTACAAGGGGGACGGAATCAGCCCCAGCATTTT. Translating it yields CASSLQGGRNQPQHF. The rearrangement uses TRBV7-2 and TRBJ1-5; weak D call: TRBD1 (6 bases). This CDR3 has 15 amino acids. Trimming left V 5 bases short and J 4 bases short, with 15 bases between. Germline V gene data show CDR1 as SGHTA and CDR2 as FQGNSA.

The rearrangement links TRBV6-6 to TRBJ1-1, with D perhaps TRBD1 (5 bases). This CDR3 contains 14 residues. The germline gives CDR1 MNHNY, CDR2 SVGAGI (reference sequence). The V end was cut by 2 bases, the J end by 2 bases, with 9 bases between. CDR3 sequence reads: CASSYAQVNTEAFF. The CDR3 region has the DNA TGTGCCAGCAGTTACGCACAGGTAAACACTGAAGCTTTCTTT.

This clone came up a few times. CDR3 in amino acids: CASSFTGQGRLFSHQPQHF. CDR3 sequence (DNA): TGTGCCAGCAGTTTTACAGGACAGGGACGTCTTTTCTCCCATCAGCCCCAGCATTTT. V is TRBV28 and J is TRBJ1-5; 8 bases are shared with TRBD1. Germline V gene data show CDR1 as MDHEN and CDR2 as SYDVKM. V lost 3 bases and J lost 5; bases outside the gene matches: 18. CDR3 size: 19 residues.

The CDR3 nucleotides read TGTGCCAGCAGCAGAAGCGGTGGAGTACAAGAGACCCAGTACTTC. Amino acids: CASSRSGGVQETQYF. The chain links TRBV4-2 to TRBJ2-5; perhaps TRBD2 as D (5 bases). Per germline, CDR1 LGHNA and CDR2 YNFKEQ. The CDR3 length is 15 residues. Trimming took 5 bases from V and 2 from J, leaving 15 bases between them.

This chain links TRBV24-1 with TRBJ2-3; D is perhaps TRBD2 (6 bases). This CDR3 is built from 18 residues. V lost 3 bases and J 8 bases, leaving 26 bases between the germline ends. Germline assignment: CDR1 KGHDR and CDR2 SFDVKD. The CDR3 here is CATSDNWDLAKNAGTQYF. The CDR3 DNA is TGTGCCACCAGTGATAACTGGGACTTGGCGAAAAATGCAGGTACGCAGTATTTT.

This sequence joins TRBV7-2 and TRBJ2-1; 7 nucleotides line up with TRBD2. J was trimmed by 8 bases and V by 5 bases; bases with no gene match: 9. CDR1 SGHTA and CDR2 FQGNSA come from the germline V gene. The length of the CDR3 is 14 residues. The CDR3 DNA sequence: TGTGCCAGCAGCCCCAGAAGGGCGGGGGATGAGCAGTTCTTC. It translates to CASSPRRAGDEQFF.

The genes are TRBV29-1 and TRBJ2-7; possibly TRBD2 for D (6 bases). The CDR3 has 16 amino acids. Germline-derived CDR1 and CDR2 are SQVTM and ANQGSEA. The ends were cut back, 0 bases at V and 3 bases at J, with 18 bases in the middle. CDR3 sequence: CSVEDQWAGGVYEQYF. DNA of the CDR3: TGCAGCGTTGAAGATCAATGGGCCGGGGGAGTCTACGAGCAGTACTTC.

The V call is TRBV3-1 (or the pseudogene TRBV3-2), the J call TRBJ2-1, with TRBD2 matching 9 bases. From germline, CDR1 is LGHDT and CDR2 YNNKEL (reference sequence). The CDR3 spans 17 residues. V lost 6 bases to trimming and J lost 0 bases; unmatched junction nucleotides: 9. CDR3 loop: CASSTIPSGISYNEQFF. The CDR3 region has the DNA TGTGCCAGCAGTACCATTCCTAGCGGGATCTCCTACAATGAGCAGTTCTTC.

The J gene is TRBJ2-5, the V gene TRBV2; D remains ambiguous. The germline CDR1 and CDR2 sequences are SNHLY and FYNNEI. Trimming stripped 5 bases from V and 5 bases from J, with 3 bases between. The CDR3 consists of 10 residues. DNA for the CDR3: TGTGCCAGCAGTTCTGAGACCCAGTACTTC. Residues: CASSSETQYF. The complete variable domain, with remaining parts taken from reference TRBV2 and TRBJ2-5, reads EPEVTQTPSHQVTQMGQEVILRCVPISNHLYFYWYRQILGQKVEFLVSFYNNEISEKSEIFDDQFSVERPDGSNFTLKIRSTKLEDSAMYFCASSSETQYFGPGTRLLVL.

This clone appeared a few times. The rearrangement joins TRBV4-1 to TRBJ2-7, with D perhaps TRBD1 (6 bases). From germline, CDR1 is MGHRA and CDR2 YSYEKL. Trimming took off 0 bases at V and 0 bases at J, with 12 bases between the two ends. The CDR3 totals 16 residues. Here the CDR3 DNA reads TGCGCCAGCAGCCAAGATGACAGGTCGAGCTCCTACGAGCAGTACTTC. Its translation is CASSQDDRSSSYEQYF.

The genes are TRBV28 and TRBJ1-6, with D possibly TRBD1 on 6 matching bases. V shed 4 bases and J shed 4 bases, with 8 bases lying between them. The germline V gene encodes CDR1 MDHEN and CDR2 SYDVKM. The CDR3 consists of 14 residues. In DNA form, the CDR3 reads TGTGCCAGCAGTTGGGACAAATATAATTCACCCCTCCACTTT. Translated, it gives CASSWDKYNSPLHF.

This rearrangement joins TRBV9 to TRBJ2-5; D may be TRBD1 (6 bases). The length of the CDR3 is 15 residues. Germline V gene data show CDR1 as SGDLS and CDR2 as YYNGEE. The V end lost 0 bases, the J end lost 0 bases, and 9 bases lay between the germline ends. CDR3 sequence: CASSVEGHNQETQYF. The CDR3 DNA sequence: TGTGCCAGCAGCGTAGAGGGACACAACCAAGAGACCCAGTACTTC.

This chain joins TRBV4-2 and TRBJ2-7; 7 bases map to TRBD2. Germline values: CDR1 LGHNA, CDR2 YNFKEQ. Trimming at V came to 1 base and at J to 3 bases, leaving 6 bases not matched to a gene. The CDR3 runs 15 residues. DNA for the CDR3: TGTGCCAGCAGCCAAGTTGGGGGGGTAGGCTACGAGCAGTACTTC. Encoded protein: CASSQVGGVGYEQYF.

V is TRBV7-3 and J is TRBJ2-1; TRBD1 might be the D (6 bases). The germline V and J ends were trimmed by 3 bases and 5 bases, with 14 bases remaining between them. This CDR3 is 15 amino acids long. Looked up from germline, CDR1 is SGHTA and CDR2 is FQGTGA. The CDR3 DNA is TGTGCCAGCAGCTTTAGGGGGACCACGAACAATGAGCAGTTCTTC. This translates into CASSFRGTTNNEQFF. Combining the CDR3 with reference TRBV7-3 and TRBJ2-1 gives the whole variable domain GAGVSQTPSNKVTEKGKYVELRCDPISGHTALYWYRQSLGQGPEFLIYFQGTGAADDSGLPNDRFFAVRPEGSVSTLKIQRTERGDSAVYLCASSFRGTTNNEQFFGPGTRLTVL.

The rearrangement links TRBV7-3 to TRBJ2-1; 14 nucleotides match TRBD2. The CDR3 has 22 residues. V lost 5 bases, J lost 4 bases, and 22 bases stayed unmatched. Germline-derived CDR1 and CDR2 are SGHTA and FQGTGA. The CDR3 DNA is TGTGCCAGCAGCCCTCATAACCAGACTAGCGGGAGGGCCGGAGACCCTTACAATGAGCAGTTCTTC. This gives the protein CASSPHNQTSGRAGDPYNEQFF.